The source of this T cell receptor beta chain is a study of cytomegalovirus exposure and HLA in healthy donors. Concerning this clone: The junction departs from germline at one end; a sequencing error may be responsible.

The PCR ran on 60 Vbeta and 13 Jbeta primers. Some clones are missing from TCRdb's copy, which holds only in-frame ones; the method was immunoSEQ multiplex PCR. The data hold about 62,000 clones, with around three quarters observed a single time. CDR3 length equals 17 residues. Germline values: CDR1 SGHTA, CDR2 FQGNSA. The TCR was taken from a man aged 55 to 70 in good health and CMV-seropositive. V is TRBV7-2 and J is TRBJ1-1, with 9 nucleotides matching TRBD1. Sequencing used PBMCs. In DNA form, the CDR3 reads TGTGCCAGCAGCGGCTGGGACAGGGCTGGGACAGGGCTGGCGCCGCGCTTT. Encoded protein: CASSGWDRAGTGLAPRF.